The sequence of this T cell receptor (beta chain) was determined in a study of regulatory T cells in long-lasting Graves disease. Study-level results: Patients with persistent disease showed a bias toward TRBV28, TRBJ1-2 and TRBJ2-5.

With iRepertoire HTBI primers and Arm-PCR of CDR3 regions, TCR beta libraries were built. TCRdb reprocessed the multiplex PCR reads with MiXCR, giving one entry per CDR3 protein. The profile shows about 540,000 distinct CDR3 sequences, around an eighth of them singletons. Looked up from germline, CDR1 is SGHNT and CDR2 is YYREEE (reference sequence). The CDR3 contains 18 residues. Trimming took 6 bases from V and 1 from J; bases not matched to a gene: 16. As regards this clonotype: The antigen remains unidentified.

Time point reported: newly diagnosed GD, antithyroid drugs for less than 3 months. PBMC RNA served as the TCR library source. Patients of an endocrinology department in Xi'an, China, were included. This sample also belongs to another study, concerning T cells in Graves' hyperthyroidism and ophthalmopathy.

The rearrangement links TRBV5-4 to TRBJ2-1; 7 bases fit TRBD2. This sequence was found in a man aged 25-45 years with Graves disease. The specimen comprised peripheral blood mononuclear cells (PBMCs), sampled at new diagnosis, from a patient treated with antithyroid drugs. The CDR3 nucleotides read TGTGCCAGCAACCAAGGGTGGGGTCTAGCGGAGTCCTACAATGAGCAGTTCTTC. Its translation: CASNQGWGLAESYNEQFF. Filled out from reference TRBV5-4 and TRBJ2-1, the complete variable domain reads ETGVTQSPTHLIKTRGQQVTLRCSSQSGHNTVSWYQQALGQGPQFIFQYYREEENGRGNFPPRFSGLQFPNYSSELNVNALELDDSALYLCASNQGWGLAESYNEQFFGPGTRLTVL.